This is a list of T cell receptor beta chains from one sample in a study of T cell changes during pregnancy in multiple sclerosis. The repertoire was sequenced with immunoSEQ multiplex PCR; TCRdb's copy has only in-frame clones and lacks some. The table lists under 50,000 clones, roughly nine tenths of them singletons. The input for sequencing was peripheral blood, taken in the first trimester of pregnancy. The source is a female donor in good health, enrolled as a control in a pregnancy study. The CDR3 runs from the conserved cysteine through the conserved F or W. A D gene is named only where the DNA matches it firmly. Not all rows give a size; the values are once, few, many and, for expanded clones, a class.

V,size,D,J,CDR3,DNA
TRBV4-2,.,TRBD2,TRBJ2-7,CASRPPGLPYEQYF,TGTGCCAGCAGACCTCCGGGACTACCCTACGAGCAGTACTTC
TRBV6-5,.,.,TRBJ2-3,CASSRTGTDTQYF,TGTGCCAGCAGTCGAACAGGAACAGATACGCAGTATTTT
TRBV7-9,.,TRBD1,TRBJ2-7,CASSSQPGQGYEQYF,TGTGCCAGCAGCTCCCAGCCAGGACAGGGTTACGAGCAGTACTTC
TRBV10-3,.,.,TRBJ1-3,CAISETLSSGNTIYF,TGTGCCATCAGTGAAACTCTCTCCTCTGGAAACACCATATATTTT
TRBV19,.,.,TRBJ1-5,CASSIGYRAHQPQHF,TGTGCCAGTAGTATAGGGTACAGGGCTCATCAGCCCCAGCATTTT
TRBV15,once,TRBD2,TRBJ2-5,CATTPVAGVLQTQYF,TGTGCCACCACCCCAGTAGCGGGAGTTTTGCAGACCCAGTACTTC
TRBV11-2,.,.,TRBJ1-1,CASSLEPGNTEAFF,TGTGCCAGCAGCTTAGAGCCAGGGAACACTGAAGCTTTCTTT
TRBV6-1,.,TRBD1,TRBJ2-7,CASTRDRLYEQYF,TGTGCCAGCACCCGGGACAGGCTCTACGAGCAGTACTTC
TRBV7-9,.,TRBD2,TRBJ2-3,CASEASGAPSSTDTQYF,TGTGCCAGCGAAGCTAGCGGGGCGCCTTCTAGCACAGATACGCAGTATTTT
TRBV5-4,few,TRBD1,TRBJ1-2,CASSQDRGDGGYTF,TGTGCCAGCAGCCAGGACAGGGGAGACGGTGGCTACACCTTC
TRBV6-1,.,.,TRBJ1-5,CASSELGGNQPQHF,TGTGCCAGCAGTGAACTGGGGGGTAATCAGCCCCAGCATTTT
TRBV27,.,TRBD2,TRBJ2-7,CASSFLAGGSYEQYF,TGTGCCAGCAGTTTCCTAGCGGGAGGCTCCTACGAGCAGTACTTC
TRBV7-9,once,.,TRBJ2-1,CASLQGATYNEQFF,TGTGCCAGCTTACAGGGTGCAACCTACAATGAGCAGTTCTTC
TRBV7-8,.,TRBD1,TRBJ1-4,CASSKTRDRGSPVNEKLFF,TGTGCCAGCAGCAAAACCCGGGACAGGGGATCCCCAGTTAATGAAAAACTGTTTTTT
TRBV12-5,few,.,TRBJ1-1,CASGLVNGELNTEAFF,TGTGCTAGTGGTTTGGTAAACGGGGAACTGAACACTGAAGCTTTCTTT
TRBV15,.,TRBD2,TRBJ2-7,CATSRGGRSGGSSYEQYF,TGTGCCACCAGCAGAGGGGGCAGAAGCGGGGGGAGCTCCTACGAGCAGTACTTC
TRBV5-1,.,TRBD2,TRBJ2-1,CASSFFEREDNEQFF,TGCGCCAGCAGCTTTTTCGAGCGGGAGGACAATGAGCAGTTCTTC
TRBV7-3,.,.,TRBJ2-1,CASQTRRPSSYNEQFF,TGTGCCAGCCAGACTCGGAGGCCGAGCTCCTACAATGAGCAGTTCTTC
TRBV19,few,.,TRBJ1-2,CASSIVGQTVCTF,TGTGCCAGTAGTATCGTAGGACAGACTGTGTGTACCTTC
TRBV9,.,TRBD2,TRBJ2-7,CASSVASGGLYEQYF,TGTGCCAGCAGCGTAGCTAGCGGGGGACTCTACGAGCAGTACTTC
TRBV13,.,TRBD2,TRBJ2-5,CASSPRLAEQETQYF,TGTGCCAGCAGCCCCCGACTAGCGGAGCAAGAGACCCAGTACTTC
TRBV7-6,.,TRBD2,TRBJ2-2,CASSYSGGSGELFF,TGTGCCAGCAGCTACAGCGGGGGATCCGGGGAGCTGTTTTTT
TRBV15,.,.,TRBJ2-2,CATSERQVDGELFF,TGTGCCACCAGCGAGCGACAGGTAGACGGGGAGCTGTTTTTT
TRBV19,.,.,TRBJ2-4,CASTPEGGWGKNIQYF,TGTGCCAGTACCCCGGAAGGGGGATGGGGCAAAAACATTCAGTACTTC
TRBV25-1,.,.,TRBJ2-7,CASSESGIEQYF,TGTGCCAGCAGTGAATCAGGGATCGAGCAGTACTTC
TRBV11-1,once,TRBD2,TRBJ2-1,CASRPRTSGDNEQFF,TGTGCCAGCAGACCCCGGACTAGCGGGGACAATGAGCAGTTCTTC
TRBV27,.,.,TRBJ1-4,CASSFTQGTEKLFF,TGTGCCAGCAGTTTTACCCAGGGGACTGAAAAACTGTTTTTT
TRBV13,.,TRBD1,TRBJ2-1,CASSSPLGPGTGVSSYNEQFF,TGTGCCAGCAGCTCCCCCTTAGGCCCCGGGACAGGGGTGAGCTCCTACAATGAGCAGTTCTTC
TRBV30,.,.,TRBJ1-2,CAWRQGSAYGYTF,TGTGCCTGGAGACAGGGATCGGCTTACGGCTACACCTTC
TRBV10-3,.,.,TRBJ1-5,CAISGFYNQPQHF,TGTGCCATCAGTGGTTTTTACAATCAGCCCCAGCATTTT
TRBV2,.,TRBD2,TRBJ2-3,CASRVAGGWDTQYF,TGTGCCAGCAGAGTGGCGGGGGGCTGGGATACGCAGTATTTT
TRBV20-1,few,.,TRBJ2-3,CSADRTDTQYF,TGCAGTGCTGACAGAACAGATACGCAGTATTTT
TRBV28,.,.,TRBJ2-5,CASRNRGGGEETQYF,TGTGCCAGCAGGAACAGGGGAGGTGGGGAAGAGACCCAGTACTTC
TRBV5-1,.,.,TRBJ2-3,CASRLEARVLDTQYF,TGCGCCAGCAGACTCGAAGCCAGGGTCCTAGATACGCAGTATTTT
TRBV7-2,few,TRBD1,TRBJ1-3,CASEDRVAGNTIYF,TGTGCCAGCGAGGACAGGGTCGCTGGAAACACCATATATTTT